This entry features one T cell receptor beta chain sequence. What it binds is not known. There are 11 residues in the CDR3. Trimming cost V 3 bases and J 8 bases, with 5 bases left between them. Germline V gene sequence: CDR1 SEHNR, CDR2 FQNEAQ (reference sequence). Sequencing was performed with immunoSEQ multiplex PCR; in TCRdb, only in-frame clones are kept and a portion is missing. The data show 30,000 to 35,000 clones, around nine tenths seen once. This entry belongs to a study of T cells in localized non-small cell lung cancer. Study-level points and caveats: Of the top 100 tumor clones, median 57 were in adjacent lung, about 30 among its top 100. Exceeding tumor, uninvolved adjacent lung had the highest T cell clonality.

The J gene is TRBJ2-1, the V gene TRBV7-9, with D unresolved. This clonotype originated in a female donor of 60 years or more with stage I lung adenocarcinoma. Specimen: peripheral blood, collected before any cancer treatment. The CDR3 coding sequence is TGTGCCAGCAGCTTTACGGATGAGCAGTTCTTC. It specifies CASSFTDEQFF.